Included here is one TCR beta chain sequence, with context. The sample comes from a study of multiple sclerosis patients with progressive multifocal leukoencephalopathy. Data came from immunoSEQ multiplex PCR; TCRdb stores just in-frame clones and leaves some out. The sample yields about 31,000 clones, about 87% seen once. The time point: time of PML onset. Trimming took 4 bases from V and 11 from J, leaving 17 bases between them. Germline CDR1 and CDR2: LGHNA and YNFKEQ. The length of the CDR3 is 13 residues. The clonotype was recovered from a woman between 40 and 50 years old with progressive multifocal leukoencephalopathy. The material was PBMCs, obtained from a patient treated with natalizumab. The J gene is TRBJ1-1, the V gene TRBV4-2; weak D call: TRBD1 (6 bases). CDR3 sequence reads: CASSLQGRAGAFF. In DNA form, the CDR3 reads TGTGCCAGCAGCCTACAGGGAAGAGCAGGCGCTTTCTTT.